This record concerns one TCR beta chain sequence. The antigen remains undetermined. This sample was included in a study of pediatric ulcerative colitis. Whole-study results and caveats: This repertoire reflects total lymphocytes rather than subpopulations like regulatory T cells. No controls had the two rectal clonotypes shared by ulcerative colitis patients.

One to two pinch biopsies were taken from the rectum during colonoscopy. CDR3 length: 14 amino acids. Germline lookup yields CDR1 LNHNV and CDR2 YYDKDF (reference sequence). With 7 bases removed from V and 8 bases from J, the gap between germline ends came to 17 bases. Sequencing was performed with immunoSEQ multiplex PCR; in TCRdb, only in-frame clones are kept and a portion is missing. This table has roughly 19,000 clones, roughly 74% appearing once. The source material was gut tissue. The origin of this receptor is a boy aged 10-17 years with moderate ulcerative colitis. The genes are TRBV15 and TRBJ1-4, with a weak D call TRBD1 (6 bases). CDR3 sequence (DNA): TGTGCCACCACCCGGTTAGGGGGTGCCGAAAAACTGTTTTTT. Its protein is CATTRLGGAEKLFF. The complete variable domain, with remaining parts taken from reference TRBV15 and TRBJ1-4, reads DAMVIQNPRYQVTQFGKPVTLSCSQTLNHNVMYWYQQKSSQAPKLLFHYYDKDFNNEADTPDNFQSRRPNTSFCFLDIRSPGLGDTAMYLCATTRLGGAEKLFFGSGTQLSVL.